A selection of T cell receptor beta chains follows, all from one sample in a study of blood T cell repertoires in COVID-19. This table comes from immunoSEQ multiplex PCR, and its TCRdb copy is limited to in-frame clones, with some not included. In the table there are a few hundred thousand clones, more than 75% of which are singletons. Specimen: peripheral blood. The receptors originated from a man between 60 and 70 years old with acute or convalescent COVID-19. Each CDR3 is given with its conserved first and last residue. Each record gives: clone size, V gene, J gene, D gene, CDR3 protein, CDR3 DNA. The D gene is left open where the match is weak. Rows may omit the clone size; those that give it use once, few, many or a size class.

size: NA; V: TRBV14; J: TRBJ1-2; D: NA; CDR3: CASSQALAGQGYTF; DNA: TGTGCCAGCAGCCAAGCCCTTGCGGGTCAAGGCTACACCTTC
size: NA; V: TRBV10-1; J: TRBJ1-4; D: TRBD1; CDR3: CASNRGLGDEKLFF; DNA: TGCGCCAGTAACAGGGGGCTTGGGGATGAAAAACTGTTTTTT
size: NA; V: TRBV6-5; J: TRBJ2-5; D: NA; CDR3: CASSYGAGTQGETQYF; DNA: TGTGCCAGCAGTTACGGTGCCGGGACCCAGGGGGAGACCCAGTACTTC
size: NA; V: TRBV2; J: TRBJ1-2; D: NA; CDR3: CASTPTDGYTF; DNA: TGTGCCAGCACCCCGACAGATGGCTACACCTTC
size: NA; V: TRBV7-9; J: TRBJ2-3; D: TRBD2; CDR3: CASSQTSGGGDTQYF; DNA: TGTGCCAGCAGCCAAACTAGCGGGGGTGGAGATACGCAGTATTTT
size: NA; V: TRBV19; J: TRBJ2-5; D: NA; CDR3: CASSSFKTSEWETQYF; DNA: TGTGCCAGTAGTTCATTTAAGACTTCCGAGTGGGAGACCCAGTACTTC
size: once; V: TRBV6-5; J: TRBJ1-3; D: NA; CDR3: CASSYTHSGFGNTIYF; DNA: TGTGCCAGCAGTTACACTCATTCAGGGTTCGGAAACACCATATATTTT
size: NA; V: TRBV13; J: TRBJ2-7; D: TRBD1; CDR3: CASSLRDRAYEQYF; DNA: TGTGCCAGCAGCCTCCGGGACAGGGCCTACGAGCAGTACTTC
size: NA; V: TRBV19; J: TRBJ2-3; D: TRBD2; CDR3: CASSLVAGRSTDTQYF; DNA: TGTGCCAGTAGCCTCGTAGCGGGGAGGAGCACAGATACGCAGTATTTT
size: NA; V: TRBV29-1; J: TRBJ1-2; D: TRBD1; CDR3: CSVPGQGVYGYTF; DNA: TGCAGCGTTCCGGGACAGGGGGTATATGGCTACACCTTC
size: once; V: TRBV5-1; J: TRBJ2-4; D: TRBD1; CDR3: CASSLDRGRGAKNIQYF; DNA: TGCGCCAGCAGCTTGGACAGGGGGCGCGGAGCCAAAAACATTCAGTACTTC
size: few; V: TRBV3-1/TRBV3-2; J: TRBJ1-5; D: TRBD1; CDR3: CASSQGGTGDQPQHF; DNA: TGTGCCAGCAGCCAAGGCGGGACAGGAGATCAGCCCCAGCATTTT
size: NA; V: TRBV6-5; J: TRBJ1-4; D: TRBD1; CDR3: CASLPPRDRGRKLFF; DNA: TGTGCCAGCCTCCCTCCCCGGGACAGGGGGCGAAAACTGTTTTTT